The T cell receptor beta chain described here comes from a study of spatial heterogeneity in lung cancer. Many counts were recorded for this clonotype. V was clipped by 4 bases and J by 1 base; unmatched bases: 5. This CDR3 region has 16 residues. Germline V gives CDR1 KGHDR, CDR2 SFDVKD. Each molecule of TCR cDNA was tagged with one unique molecular identifier. TCRdb reanalysed the 5' RACE reads using MiXCR and keeps one entry per CDR3 protein. The table records about 92,000 distinct CDR3 sequences, about 12% of them present only once. Time point described: sample taken at primary tumor resection. TCRs were sequenced from unsorted whole RNA of tumor, nontumor lung or PBMC. Patients with untreated early-stage non-small cell lung cancer, numbering 55 to 75, were the donors.

This TCR came from a male donor with early-stage non-small cell lung cancer. V usage is TRBV24-1 and J usage is TRBJ2-5; 10 bases align to TRBD2. The source was PBMCs, collected at surgery. The CDR3 nucleotides read TGTGCCACCAGTGAACTGGGACTAGCGAGCCAAGAGACCCAGTACTTC. Translating it yields CATSELGLASQETQYF.